This TCR beta chain was found in a study of T cells in Graves' hyperthyroidism and ophthalmopathy. The study's findings and limits: Most clonotypes expanded in the thyroid (above 0.001) were also present in blood.

Regions amplified from RNA transcripts were the TCR beta CDR3 regions. The HTBI primer set served for first-round RT-PCR of the TCR CDR3. One entry per CDR3 protein results from TCRdb running MiXCR on the multiplex PCR reads. Among approximately 590,000 distinct CDR3 sequences listed, around 16% were seen once. Not enrolled were patients with uncontrolled infection, other autoimmune disease, pregnancy or lactation. This CDR3 comprises 15 residues. Per the germline V gene, CDR1 is DFQATT and CDR2 is SNEGSKA (reference sequence). Deletions cut 6 bases from V and 0 bases from J, with 15 bases between. This clonotype was found a few times. Antigen: not known.

This chain links TRBV20-1 with TRBJ1-5; weak D call: TRBD1 (5 bases). The source is a woman aged 30 to 39 with Graves' hyperthyroidism. The specimen was blood. The CDR3 reads CSARMGQHSNQPQHF. CDR3 DNA: TGCAGTGCCAGAATGGGGCAGCATAGCAATCAGCCCCAGCATTTT.